A selection of T cell receptor beta chains follows, all from one sample in a study of blood T cell repertoires in COVID-19. Method: immunoSEQ multiplex PCR; TCRdb's copy keeps in-frame clones and lacks some. This table has approximately 110,000 clones, roughly four fifths appearing once. Input material: peripheral blood. The receptor set was obtained from an older woman with acute or convalescent COVID-19. Each CDR3 is given with its conserved first and last residue.

>TRBJ2-5|TRBV5-5|15
CASSLGQQGKETQYF
>TRBJ1-2|TRBV11-2|14
CASSGNRVGYGYTF
>TRBJ2-1|TRBV7-3|15
CASSVERSSYNEQFF
>TRBJ1-2|TRBV12-3/TRBV12-4|13
CASSPVTNYGYTF
>TRBJ2-7|TRBV4-3|16
CASSQEMTSGTYEQYF
>TRBJ2-2|TRBV7-2|15
CASSPNRGRTGELFF
>TRBJ2-2|TRBV9|16
CASSVGLAVNTGELFF
>TRBJ1-1|TRBV9|15
CASSVGQGVNTEAFF
>TRBJ2-1|TRBV2|11
CASRAGTAPFF
>TRBJ2-5|TRBV27|15
CASSGPGQDQETQYF
>TRBJ1-1|TRBV4-3|18
CASSQLQGGQGLNTEAFF
>TRBJ2-7|TRBV2|13
CATSAGSSYEQYF
>TRBJ2-4|TRBV28|17
CASSLMGGGPLENIQYF
>TRBJ2-7|TRBV24-1|18
CATSDLLNSGTDPCEQYF
>TRBJ2-3|TRBV14|15
CASSSGGAHTDTQYF
>TRBJ2-1|TRBV2|15
CATRVGLGAYNEQFF
>TRBJ1-2|TRBV5-1|16
CASSWGDRLGNYGYTF
>TRBJ1-6|TRBV4-3|17
CASSQVGGGDRVFPLHF
>TRBJ1-1|TRBV9|15
CASSVGRTANTEAFF
>TRBJ1-5|TRBV4-1|15
CASSPLGQGSQPQHF
>TRBJ2-3|TRBV2|12
CASRVALGSQYF
>TRBJ1-1|TRBV7-8|14
CASSLVGTGKGAFF